The clone carrying this T cell receptor beta chain was recorded many times. Its target is unknown. The source of the sample is a study of CD8+CD57+ T cells in acquired aplastic anemia. Study details: Average DNA yield from sorted CD4+ and CD8+ cells was around 3.2 ug.

Using genomic DNA as the template, TCR beta VDJ and CDR3 profiling was carried out. From the reads, TCRdb called clonotypes with MiXCR, one entry per CDR3 protein. The repertoire holds roughly 260,000 distinct CDR3 sequences, with around 45% as singletons. Sequenced patients had shown CD8+CD57+ cell expansion by flow cytometry. The ends were cut back, 0 bases at V and 7 bases at J, with 21 bases in the middle. The CDR3 has 17 amino acids. Germline CDR1 reads KGHDR; CDR2 reads SFDVKD. The study's findings and limits: Found in both controls and patients were approximately 29 CD8+ CDR3 sequences. Patients versus controls showed no significant CD8+ Simpson's diversity difference.

The V call is TRBV24-1, the J call TRBJ2-7; D possibly uses TRBD1 or TRBD2 (5 bases each). The receptor comes from a human donor with aplastic anemia. The sample was sorted CD4+, CD8+, or CD8+CD57+ T cells (not recorded which) from PBMCs. Here the CDR3 reads CATSDLFMMSGRREQYF. DNA for the CDR3: TGTGCCACCAGTGATTTGTTCATGATGTCGGGACGAAGGGAGCAGTACTTC.